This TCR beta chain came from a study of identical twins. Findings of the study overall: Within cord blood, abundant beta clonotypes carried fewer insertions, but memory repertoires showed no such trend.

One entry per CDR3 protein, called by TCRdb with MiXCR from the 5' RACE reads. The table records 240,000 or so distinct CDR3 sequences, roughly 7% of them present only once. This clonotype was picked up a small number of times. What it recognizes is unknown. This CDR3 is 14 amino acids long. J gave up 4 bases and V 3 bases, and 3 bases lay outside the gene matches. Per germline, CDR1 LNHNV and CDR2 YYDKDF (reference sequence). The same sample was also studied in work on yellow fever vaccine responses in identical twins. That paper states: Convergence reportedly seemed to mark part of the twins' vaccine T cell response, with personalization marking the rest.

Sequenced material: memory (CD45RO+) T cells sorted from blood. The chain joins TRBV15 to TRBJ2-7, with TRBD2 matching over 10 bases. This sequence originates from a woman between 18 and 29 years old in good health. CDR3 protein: CATSSLAGAYEQYF. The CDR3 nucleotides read TGTGCCACCAGCAGTCTAGCGGGAGCGTACGAGCAGTACTTC.